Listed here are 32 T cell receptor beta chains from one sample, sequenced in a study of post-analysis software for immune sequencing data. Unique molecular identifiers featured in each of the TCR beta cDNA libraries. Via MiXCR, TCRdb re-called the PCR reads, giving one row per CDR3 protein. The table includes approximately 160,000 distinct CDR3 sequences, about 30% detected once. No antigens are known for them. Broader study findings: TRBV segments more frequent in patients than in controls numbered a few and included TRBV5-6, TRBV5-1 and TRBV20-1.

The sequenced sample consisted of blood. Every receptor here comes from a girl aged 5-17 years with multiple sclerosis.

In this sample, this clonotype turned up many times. CDR3 DNA: TGTGCCAGCAGCTTACAGGCCTACGAGCAGTACTTC. Translating it yields CASSLQAYEQYF. This chain joins TRBV7-2 and TRBJ2-7; D is ambiguous. Germline lookup yields CDR1 SGHTA and CDR2 FQGNSA. The CDR3 covers 12 residues. Trimming stripped 2 bases from V and 2 bases from J, with 4 bases between.

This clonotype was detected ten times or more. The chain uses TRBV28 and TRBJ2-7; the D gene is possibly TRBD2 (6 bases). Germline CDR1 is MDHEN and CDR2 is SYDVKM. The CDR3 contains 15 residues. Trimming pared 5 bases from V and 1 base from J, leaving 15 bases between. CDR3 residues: CASSAPRGTSYEQYF. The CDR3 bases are TGTGCCAGCAGTGCCCCCCGGGGGACGTCCTACGAGCAGTACTTC.

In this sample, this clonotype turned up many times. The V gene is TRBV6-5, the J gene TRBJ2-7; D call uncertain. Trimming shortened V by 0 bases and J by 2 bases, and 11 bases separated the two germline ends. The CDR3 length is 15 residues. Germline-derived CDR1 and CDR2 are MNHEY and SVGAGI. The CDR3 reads CASSYSERWAYEQYF. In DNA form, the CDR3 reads TGTGCCAGCAGTTACTCTGAAAGGTGGGCCTACGAGCAGTACTTC.

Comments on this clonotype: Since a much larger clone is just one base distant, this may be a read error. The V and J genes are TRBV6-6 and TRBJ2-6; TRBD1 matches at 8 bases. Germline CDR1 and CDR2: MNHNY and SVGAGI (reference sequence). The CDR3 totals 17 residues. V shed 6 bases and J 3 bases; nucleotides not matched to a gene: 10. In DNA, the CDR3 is TGTGCCAGCAGCCCCTCTTGGACAGGGTGTGGGGCCAACGTCCTGACTTTC. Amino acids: CASSPSWTGCGANVLTF.

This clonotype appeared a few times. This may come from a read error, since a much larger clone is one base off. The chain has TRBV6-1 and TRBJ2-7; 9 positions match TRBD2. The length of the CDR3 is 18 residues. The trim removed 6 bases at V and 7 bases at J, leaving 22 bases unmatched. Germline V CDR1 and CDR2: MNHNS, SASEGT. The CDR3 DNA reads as TGTGCCAGCAGGAACCCAGCGGGAGGACCGAGCTCCTACAATGAGCAGTACTTC. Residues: CASRNPAGGPSSYNEQYF.

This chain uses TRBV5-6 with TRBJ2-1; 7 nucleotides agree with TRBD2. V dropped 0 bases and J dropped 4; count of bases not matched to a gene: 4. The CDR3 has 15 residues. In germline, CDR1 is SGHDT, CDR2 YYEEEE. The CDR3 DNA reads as TGTGCCAGCAGCTTGGTACTAGCGCCATACAATGAGCAGTTCTTC. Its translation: CASSLVLAPYNEQFF.

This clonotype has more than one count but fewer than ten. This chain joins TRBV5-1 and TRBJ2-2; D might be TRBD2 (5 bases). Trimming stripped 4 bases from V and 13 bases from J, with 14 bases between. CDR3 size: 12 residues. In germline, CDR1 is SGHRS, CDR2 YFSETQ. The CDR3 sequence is CASSGILGGLFF. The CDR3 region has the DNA TGCGCCAGCAGCGGGATCTTAGGAGGGCTGTTTTTT.

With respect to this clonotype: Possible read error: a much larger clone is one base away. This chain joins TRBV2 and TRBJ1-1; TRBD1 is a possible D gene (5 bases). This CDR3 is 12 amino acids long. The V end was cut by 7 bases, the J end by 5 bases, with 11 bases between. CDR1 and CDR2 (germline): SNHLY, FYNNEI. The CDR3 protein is CASNVRGTEAFF. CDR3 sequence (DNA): TGTGCCAGCAATGTAAGGGGAACTGAAGCTTTCTTT.

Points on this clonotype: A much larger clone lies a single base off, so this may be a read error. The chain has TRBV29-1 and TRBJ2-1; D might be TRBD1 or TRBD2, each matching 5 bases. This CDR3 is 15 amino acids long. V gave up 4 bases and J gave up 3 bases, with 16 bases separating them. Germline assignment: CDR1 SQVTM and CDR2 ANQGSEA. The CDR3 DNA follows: TGCAGCGTTGTTAGCCCGGGGCCGCTCTACAATGAGCAGTTCTTC. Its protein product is CSVVSPGPLYNEQFF.

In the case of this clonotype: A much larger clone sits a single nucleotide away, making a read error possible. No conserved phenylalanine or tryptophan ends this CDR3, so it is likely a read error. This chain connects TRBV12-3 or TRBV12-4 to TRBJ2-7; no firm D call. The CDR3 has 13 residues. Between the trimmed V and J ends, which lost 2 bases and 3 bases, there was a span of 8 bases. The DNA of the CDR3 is TGTGCCAGCAGTTTAACAGCAAGCTACGAGCAGTACTGC. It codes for CASSLTASYEQYC.

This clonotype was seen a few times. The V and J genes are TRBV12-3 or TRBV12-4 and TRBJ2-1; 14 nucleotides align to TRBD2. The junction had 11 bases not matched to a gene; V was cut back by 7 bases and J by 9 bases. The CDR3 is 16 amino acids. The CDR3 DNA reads TGTGCCAGCAACCGAGGACTAGCGGGAGGTTTGGGTGAGCAGTTCTTC. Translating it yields CASNRGLAGGLGEQFF.

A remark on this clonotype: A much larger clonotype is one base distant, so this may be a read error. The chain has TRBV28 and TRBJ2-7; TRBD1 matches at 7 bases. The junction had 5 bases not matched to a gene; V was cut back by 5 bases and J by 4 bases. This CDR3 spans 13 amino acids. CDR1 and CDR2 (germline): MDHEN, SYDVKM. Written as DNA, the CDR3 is TGTGCCAGCAGTCGGGACAGATGGTACGAGCAGTACTTC. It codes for CASSRDRWYEQYF.

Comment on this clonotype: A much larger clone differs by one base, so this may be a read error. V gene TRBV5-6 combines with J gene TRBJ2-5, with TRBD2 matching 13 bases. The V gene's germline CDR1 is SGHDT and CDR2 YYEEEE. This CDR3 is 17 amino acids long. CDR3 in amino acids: CASSPGLAGEIQEAQYF. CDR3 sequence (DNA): TGTGCCAGCAGCCCAGGACTAGCGGGAGAGATCCAAGAGGCCCAGTACTTC.

The CDR3, as DNA: TGTGCCAGCTCACCGGACGGGAACACCATATATTTT. This translates into CASSPDGNTIYF. This chain joins TRBV18 and TRBJ1-3; D is ambiguous. Trimming left V 3 bases short and J 7 bases short, with 7 bases between. The CDR3 spans 12 residues. Germline CDR1 KGHSH, CDR2 LQKENI. Filled out from reference TRBV18 and TRBJ1-3, the complete variable domain reads NAGVMQNPRHLVRRRGQEARLRCSPMKGHSHVYWYRQLPEEGLKFMVYLQKENIIDESGMPKERFSAEFPKEGPSILRIQQVVRGDSAAYFCASSPDGNTIYFGEGSWLTVV.

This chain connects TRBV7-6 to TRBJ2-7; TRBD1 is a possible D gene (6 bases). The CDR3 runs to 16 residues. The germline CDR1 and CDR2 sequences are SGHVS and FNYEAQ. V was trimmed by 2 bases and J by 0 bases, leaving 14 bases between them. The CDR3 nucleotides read TGTGCCAGCAGCTTAAGTACAGGGAGCGGCTCCTACGAGCAGTACTTC. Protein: CASSLSTGSGSYEQYF.

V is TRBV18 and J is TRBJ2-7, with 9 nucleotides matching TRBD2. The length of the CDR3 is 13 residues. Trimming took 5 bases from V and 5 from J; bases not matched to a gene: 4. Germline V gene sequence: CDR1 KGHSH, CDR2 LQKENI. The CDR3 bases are TGTGCCAGCTCAGTGACTAGCGGAAACGAGCAGTACTTC. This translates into CASSVTSGNEQYF.

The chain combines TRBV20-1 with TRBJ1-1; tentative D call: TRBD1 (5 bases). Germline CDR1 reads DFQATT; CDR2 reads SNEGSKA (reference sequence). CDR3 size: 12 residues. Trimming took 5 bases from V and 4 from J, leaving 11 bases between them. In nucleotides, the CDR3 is TGCAGTGCTCAGGGAGGGGTCACTGAAGCTTTCTTT. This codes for CSAQGGVTEAFF.

The CDR3: CASSLGTSAKNIQYF. The CDR3 region has the DNA TGTGCCAGCAGTTTGGGGACGTCTGCCAAAAACATTCAGTACTTC. This chain joins TRBV27 and TRBJ2-4; D may match TRBD1 or TRBD2 (5 bases each). The V gene lost 3 bases and the J gene lost 1 base, with 10 bases spanning the gap. Germline CDR1 MNHEY, CDR2 SMNVEV (reference sequence). This CDR3 has 15 residues.

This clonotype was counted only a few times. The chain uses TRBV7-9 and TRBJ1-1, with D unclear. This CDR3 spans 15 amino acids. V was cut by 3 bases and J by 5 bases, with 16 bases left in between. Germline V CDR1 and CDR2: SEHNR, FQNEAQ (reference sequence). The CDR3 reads CASSLRGRVTTEAFF. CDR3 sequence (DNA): TGTGCCAGCAGCTTGCGCGGTCGGGTGACGACTGAAGCTTTCTTT. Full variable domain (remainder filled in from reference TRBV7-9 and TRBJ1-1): DTGVSQNPRHKITKRGQNVTFRCDPISEHNRLYWYRQTLGQGPEFLTYFQNEAQLEKSRLLSDRFSAERPKGSFSTLEIQRTEQGDSAMYLCASSLRGRVTTEAFFGQGTRLTVV.

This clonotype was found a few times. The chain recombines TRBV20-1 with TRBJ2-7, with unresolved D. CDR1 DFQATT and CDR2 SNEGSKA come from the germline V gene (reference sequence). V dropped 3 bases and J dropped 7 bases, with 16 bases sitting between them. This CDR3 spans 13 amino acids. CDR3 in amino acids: CSASSPALFEQYF. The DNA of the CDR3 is TGCAGTGCTAGCTCTCCGGCCCTTTTTGAGCAGTACTTC.

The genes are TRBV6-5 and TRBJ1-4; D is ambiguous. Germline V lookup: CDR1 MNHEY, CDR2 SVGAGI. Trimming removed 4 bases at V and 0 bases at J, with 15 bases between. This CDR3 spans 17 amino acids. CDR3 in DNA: TGTGCCAGCAGTTCCGGGTTACTATTTGCAACTAATGAAAAACTGTTTTTT. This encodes CASSSGLLFATNEKLFF.

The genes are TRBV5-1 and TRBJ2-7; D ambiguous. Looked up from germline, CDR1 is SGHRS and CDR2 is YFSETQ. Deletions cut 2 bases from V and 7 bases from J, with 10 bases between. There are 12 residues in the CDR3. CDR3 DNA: TGCGCCAGCAGCTTTGGCTACAATGAGCAGTACGTC. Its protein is CASSFGYNEQYV.

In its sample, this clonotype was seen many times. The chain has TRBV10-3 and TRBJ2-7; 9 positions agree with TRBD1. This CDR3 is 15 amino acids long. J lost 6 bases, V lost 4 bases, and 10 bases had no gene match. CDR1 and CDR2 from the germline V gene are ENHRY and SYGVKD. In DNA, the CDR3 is TGTGCCATCAGTGGGACAGGGGAGCTGATTGTCGAGCAGTACTTC. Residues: CAISGTGELIVEQYF.

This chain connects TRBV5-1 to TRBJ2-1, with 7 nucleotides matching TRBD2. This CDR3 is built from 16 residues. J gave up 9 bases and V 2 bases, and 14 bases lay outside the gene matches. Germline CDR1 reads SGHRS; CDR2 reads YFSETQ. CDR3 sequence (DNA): TGCGCCAGCAGCTTCCCGGGGGGAAGGGGACTTAGTGAGCAGTTCTTC. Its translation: CASSFPGGRGLSEQFF.

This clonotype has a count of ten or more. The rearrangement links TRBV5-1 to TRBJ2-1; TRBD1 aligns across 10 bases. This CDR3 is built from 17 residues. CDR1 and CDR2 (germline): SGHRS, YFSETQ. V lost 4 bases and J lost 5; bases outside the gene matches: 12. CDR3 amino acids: CASSLGQGIDHHNEQFF. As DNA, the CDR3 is TGCGCCAGCAGCCTGGGACAGGGGATCGACCACCACAATGAGCAGTTCTTC.

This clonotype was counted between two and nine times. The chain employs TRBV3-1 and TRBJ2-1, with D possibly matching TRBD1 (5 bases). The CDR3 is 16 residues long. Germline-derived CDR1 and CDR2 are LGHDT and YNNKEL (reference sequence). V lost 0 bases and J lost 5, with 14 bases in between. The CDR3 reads CASSQDQGSGHNEQFF. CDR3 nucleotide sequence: TGTGCCAGCAGCCAAGATCAGGGATCCGGACACAATGAGCAGTTCTTC.

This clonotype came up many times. CDR3 sequence reads: CASSRREISSPLHF. In nucleotides, the CDR3 is TGCGCCAGCAGCCGCCGGGAGATTAGTTCACCCCTCCACTTT. The chain uses TRBV5-1 and TRBJ1-6, with D uncertain. V lost 4 bases to trimming and J lost 9 bases, with 14 bases between them. The CDR3 length is 14 residues. Germline assignment: CDR1 SGHRS and CDR2 YFSETQ.

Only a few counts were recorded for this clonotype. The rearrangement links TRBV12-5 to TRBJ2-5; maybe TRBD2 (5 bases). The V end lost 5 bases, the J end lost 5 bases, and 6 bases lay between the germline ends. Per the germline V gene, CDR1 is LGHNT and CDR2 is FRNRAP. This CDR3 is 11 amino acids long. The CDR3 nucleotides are TGTGCTAGTGGTCCGGGGGAGACCCAGTACTTC. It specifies CASGPGETQYF.

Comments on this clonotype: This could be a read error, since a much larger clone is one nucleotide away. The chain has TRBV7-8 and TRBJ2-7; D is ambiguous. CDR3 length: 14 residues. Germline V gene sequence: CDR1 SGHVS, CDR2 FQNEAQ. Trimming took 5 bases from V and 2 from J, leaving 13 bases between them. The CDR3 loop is CASSISHDPYEQYF. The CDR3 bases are TGTGCCAGCAGCATCTCCCACGACCCCTACGAGCAGTACTTC. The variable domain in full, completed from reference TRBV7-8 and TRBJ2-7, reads GAGVSQSPRYKVAKRGQDVALRCDPISGHVSLFWYQQALGQGPEFLTYFQNEAQLDKSGLPSDRFFAERPEGSVSTLKIQRTQQEDSAVYLCASSISHDPYEQYFGPGTRLTVT.

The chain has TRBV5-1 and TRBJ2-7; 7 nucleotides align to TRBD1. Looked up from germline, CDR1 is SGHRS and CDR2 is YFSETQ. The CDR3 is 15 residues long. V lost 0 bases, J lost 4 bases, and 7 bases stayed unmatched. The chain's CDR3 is CASSLGGTDFYEQYF. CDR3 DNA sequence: TGCGCCAGCAGCTTGGGAGGGACAGACTTTTACGAGCAGTACTTC.

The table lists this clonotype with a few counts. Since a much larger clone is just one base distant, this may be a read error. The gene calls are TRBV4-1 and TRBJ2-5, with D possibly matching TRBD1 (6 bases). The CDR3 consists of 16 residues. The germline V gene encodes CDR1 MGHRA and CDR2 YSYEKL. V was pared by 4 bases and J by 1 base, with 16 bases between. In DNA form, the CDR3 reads TGCGCCAGCAGCCCGAAGTGGGGGCAACCCCAAGAGACCCAGTACTTC. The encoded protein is CASSPKWGQPQETQYF.

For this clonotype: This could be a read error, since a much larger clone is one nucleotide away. CDR3 region: CASSFGYQGQFF. For the CDR3, the DNA is TGTGCCAGCAGCTTCGGGTATCAGGGGCAGTTCTTC. V gene TRBV5-4 combines with J gene TRBJ2-1, with D maybe TRBD1 (5 bases). CDR1 and CDR2 (germline): SGHNT, YYREEE (reference sequence). The CDR3 covers 12 residues. V was trimmed by 2 bases and J by 12 bases, leaving 12 bases between them.